What follows describes a single T cell receptor (beta chain). Its matching antigen is unknown. The sample originates from a study of blood T cells in healthy people across ages. The study's findings and limits: Estimated diversity that came from one million T cells was considered an underestimate. Per million T cells, TCR beta diversity dropped roughly linearly as age increased.

J gave up 1 base and V 4 bases, and 7 bases lay outside the gene matches. The CDR3 sequence is 18 residues long. Germline assignment: CDR1 MNHEY and CDR2 SVGEGT. Together with a sample-barcoded 5' primer, a J-beta primer mix was included in a second PCR lasting roughly 6 to 12 cycles. Sequencing recovered at least 2.5 million CDR3-containing paired-end reads from each sample. Using its own MiXCR run on the 5' RACE reads, TCRdb lists one record per CDR3 protein. The table lists about 510,000 distinct CDR3 sequences, around a quarter of them singletons, with approximately 3.7% in the top ten. These data also featured in a second study, about T cells of mothers and their children.

Sequenced material: blood. This TCR came from a boy aged 2 to 9 in good health. This chain connects TRBV6-2 or TRBV6-3 to TRBJ2-3; 14 bases map to TRBD2. The CDR3 DNA sequence: TGTGCCAGCAGTTGGACTAGCGGGAGGCCCCTCCGCACAGATACGCAGTATTTT. Translated, it gives CASSWTSGRPLRTDTQYF.